The 26 T cell receptor beta chains presented below share a single source sample, sequenced in a study of CD8+CD57+ T cells in acquired aplastic anemia. Genomic DNA constituted the template upon which TCR beta VDJ and CDR3 profiling was performed. TCRdb reanalysed the reads using MiXCR and keeps one entry per CDR3 protein. The table includes some 200,000 distinct CDR3 sequences, around half detected once. Patients selected for sequencing had displayed CD8+CD57+ cell expansion by flow cytometry. Sequenced input: sorted CD4+, CD8+, or CD8+CD57+ T cells (not recorded which) from PBMCs. These receptors originate from a human donor with aplastic anemia.

The chain joins TRBV10-3 to TRBJ1-2; the D gene is possibly TRBD1 (5 bases). Trimming removed 10 bases from V and 3 bases from J, with 12 bases in between. The CDR3 runs 12 residues. Germline V gives CDR1 ENHRY, CDR2 SYGVKD. The CDR3 loop reads CATRDRDYGYTF. CDR3 DNA sequence: TGTGCCACACGGGACCGTGACTATGGCTACACCTTC.

This clonotype was recorded many times. The chain has TRBV4-1 and TRBJ2-7; D unresolved. Germline CDR1 reads MGHRA; CDR2 reads YSYEKL. This CDR3 spans 11 amino acids. V lost 1 base to trimming and J lost 6 bases, with 4 bases between them. The CDR3 reads CASSQAGEQYF. For the CDR3, the DNA is TGCGCCAGCAGCCAAGCGGGCGAGCAGTACTTC.

This clonotype was observed a handful of times. This rearrangement joins TRBV10-3 to TRBJ2-3; 11 nucleotides match TRBD2. V trimming: 3 bases; J trimming: 6 bases; junction bases outside the gene matches: 5. CDR3 length: 15 amino acids. Germline loops: CDR1 ENHRY, CDR2 SYGVKD. Written as DNA, the CDR3 is TGTGCCATCAGTGAACTAGCGGGAGTAAAGGATACGCAGTATTTT. Protein product: CAISELAGVKDTQYF.

In this sample, this clonotype turned up many times. J is TRBJ1-5 and V is TRBV20-1; tentative D call: TRBD1 (5 bases). Germline V gene lookup returns CDR1 DFQATT and CDR2 SNEGSKA (reference sequence). Between the trimmed V and J ends, which lost 1 base and 2 bases, there was a span of 12 bases. CDR3 length: 15 residues. CDR3: CSARGGRARNQPQHF. The CDR3 DNA reads as TGCAGTGCTAGAGGCGGCAGGGCTCGCAATCAGCCCCAGCATTTT.

This clonotype has at least ten counts. This chain uses TRBV14 with TRBJ1-2, with D possibly matching TRBD1 (5 bases). Between the trimmed V and J ends, which lost 0 bases and 8 bases, there was a span of 10 bases. The length of the CDR3 is 13 residues. Looked up from germline, CDR1 is SGHDN and CDR2 is FVKESK. CDR3 sequence (DNA): TGTGCCAGCAGCCAAGATCAGGGAAGCGGCTACACCTTC. As protein: CASSQDQGSGYTF.

The gene calls are TRBV28 and TRBJ2-2; the match to TRBD2 covers 12 bases. CDR1 and CDR2 (germline): MDHEN, SYDVKM. V shed 6 bases and J 4 bases; nucleotides not matched to a gene: 9. This CDR3 is built from 17 residues. In DNA form, the CDR3 reads TGTGCCAGCAGCTCTAGCGGGAGGGCTAGGGGCACCGGGGAGCTGTTTTTT. Translated: CASSSSGRARGTGELFF. The full variable domain, completed using reference TRBV28 and TRBJ2-2, is DVKVTQSSRYLVKRTGEKVFLECVQDMDHENMFWYRQDPGLGLRLIYFSYDVKMKEKGDIPEGYSVSREKKERFSLILESASTNQTSMYLCASSSSGRARGTGELFFGEGSRLTVL.

This clonotype was seen ten or more times. The chain couples TRBV9 to TRBJ2-3, with D possibly matching TRBD1 (6 bases). V was clipped by 0 bases and J by 8 bases, with 19 bases between them. This CDR3 region has 16 residues. The germline V gene encodes CDR1 SGDLS and CDR2 YYNGEE. The CDR3 spells CASSVAGQRSFGTQYF. In DNA form, the CDR3 reads TGTGCCAGCAGCGTAGCTGGACAGAGGAGCTTCGGTACGCAGTATTTT.

This chain joins TRBV11-2 and TRBJ2-1, with a possible D match to TRBD1 (6 bases). Trimming pared 5 bases from V and 1 base from J, leaving 12 bases between. The CDR3 sequence is 15 residues long. Germline lookup yields CDR1 SGHAT and CDR2 FQNNGV. CDR3 sequence: CASSRDTDSYNEQFF. The CDR3 DNA sequence: TGTGCCAGCAGCCGGGACACGGATTCCTACAATGAGCAGTTCTTC.

This sequence joins TRBV2 and TRBJ1-5, with 9 bases identical to TRBD1. Germline CDR1 and CDR2: SNHLY and FYNNEI. This CDR3 contains 14 residues. After removal of 4 bases from V and 5 bases from J, the junction contained 3 bases not matched to a gene. CDR3 in amino acids: CASSGGQGYQPQHF. DNA of the CDR3: TGTGCCAGCAGTGGGGGACAGGGCTATCAGCCCCAGCATTTT. Variable domain in full (rest from reference TRBV2 and TRBJ1-5): EPEVTQTPSHQVTQMGQEVILRCVPISNHLYFYWYRQILGQKVEFLVSFYNNEISEKSEIFDDQFSVERPDGSNFTLKIRSTKLEDSAMYFCASSGGQGYQPQHFGDGTRLSIL.

At least ten counts were recorded for this clonotype. J is TRBJ1-2 and V is TRBV12-5; D unresolved. The CDR3 loop spans 13 amino acids. V was clipped by 3 bases and J by 2 bases, with 7 bases between them. Germline loops: CDR1 LGHNT, CDR2 FRNRAP. This CDR3 is CASGFGRNYGYTF. CDR3 coding DNA: TGTGCTAGTGGTTTCGGACGGAACTATGGCTACACCTTC. Combining the CDR3 with reference TRBV12-5 and TRBJ1-2 gives the whole variable domain DARVTQTPRHKVTEMGQEVTMRCQPILGHNTVFWYRQTMMQGLELLAYFRNRAPLDDSGMPKDRFSAEMPDATLATLKIQPSEPRDSAVYFCASGFGRNYGYTFGSGTRLTVV.

This rearrangement joins TRBV10-3 to TRBJ2-7, with no clear D. Germline V gene lookup returns CDR1 ENHRY and CDR2 SYGVKD. There are 11 residues in the CDR3. Between the trimmed V and J ends, which lost 10 bases and 3 bases, there was a span of 10 bases. As DNA, the CDR3 is TGTGCCACCTGGGCCGACTACGAGCAGTACTTC. Its protein is CATWADYEQYF.

Note on this clonotype: One end of the junction is discordant with germline, which a read error may explain. The V gene is TRBV11-2, the J gene TRBJ2-1; tentatively, D is TRBD1 (5 bases). This CDR3 has 15 residues. Looked up from germline, CDR1 is SGHAT and CDR2 is FQNNGV. The CDR3 here is CAGSSSPAGRNEQFF. CDR3 nucleotides: TGTGCCGGCAGCTCCTCCCCGGCAGGGCGGAATGAGCAGTTCTTC.

About this clonotype itself: This may come from a read error, since a much larger clone is one base off. The chain carries TRBV5-1 and TRBJ1-5; no clear D gene. Germline CDR1 SGHRS, CDR2 YFSETQ. CDR3 length equals 14 residues. The CDR3 spells CASSLGGSDQLQHF. In DNA form, the CDR3 reads TGCGCCAGCAGCTTGGGTGGCAGTGATCAGCTCCAGCATTTT.

This chain connects TRBV12-5 to TRBJ2-7, with 9 bases lining up with TRBD2. Germline lookup yields CDR1 LGHNT and CDR2 FRNRAP. The V segment lost 3 bases and the J segment 5 bases; nucleotides outside the gene matches: 8. This CDR3 region has 15 residues. The CDR3 region is CASGFPTSGGDEQYF. The CDR3 DNA follows: TGTGCTAGTGGTTTCCCGACTAGCGGAGGCGACGAGCAGTACTTC.

This clonotype was observed a few times. V is TRBV6-2 or TRBV6-3 and J is TRBJ2-1; D could derive from TRBD1 or TRBD2 (5 bases each). Germline assignment: CDR1 MNHEY and CDR2 SVGEGT. The CDR3 totals 19 residues. V lost 2 bases, J lost 0 bases, and 20 bases lay in between. In DNA form, the CDR3 reads TGTGCCAGCAGTTACCCGACCACCCGGGGCGTCAGCTCCTACAATGAGCAGTTCTTC. Translation: CASSYPTTRGVSSYNEQFF.

This clonotype was seen repeatedly, ten times or more. The chain uses TRBV11-2 and TRBJ2-7, with TRBD1 matching over 7 bases. CDR3 size: 15 residues. V was pared by 3 bases and J by 0 bases, with 5 bases of the junction left unmatched. CDR1 is SGHAT and CDR2 is FQNNGV in the germline V gene. The CDR3 DNA reads as TGTGCCAGCAGCTTCTCCGGGGACAGCTCCTACGAGCAGTACTTC. It yields the protein CASSFSGDSSYEQYF.

This clonotype was recorded once. J is TRBJ2-6 and V is TRBV9, with 9 bases matching TRBD1. The germline gives CDR1 SGDLS, CDR2 YYNGEE. The CDR3 is made up of 17 amino acids. The V segment lost 4 bases and the J segment 1 base; nucleotides outside the gene matches: 6. CDR3 sequence: CASSRPGTGSGANVLTF. CDR3 coding DNA: TGTGCCAGCAGCCGTCCCGGGACAGGGTCTGGGGCCAACGTCCTGACTTTC.

This clonotype was seen at least ten times. The V and J genes are TRBV6-1 and TRBJ1-5; tentatively, D is TRBD1 (6 bases). V was clipped by 5 bases and J by 1 base, with 15 bases between them. The CDR3 runs to 16 residues. Germline CDR1 and CDR2: MNHNS and SASEGT. DNA of the CDR3: TGTGCCAGCAGTCCCGGGGGGCCCCAAAGCAATCAGCCCCAGCATTTT. Amino acids: CASSPGGPQSNQPQHF.

For this clonotype: A single base separates this from a much larger clone, so it may be a read error. This chain links TRBV20-1 with TRBJ2-2; TRBD2 matches at 9 bases. Trimming cost V 0 bases and J 7 bases; bases outside gene matches: 6. The germline V gene encodes CDR1 DFQATT and CDR2 SNEGSKA (reference sequence). The CDR3 totals 15 residues. The CDR3 sequence is CSARDAGGPSGELFF. CDR3 DNA sequence: TGCAGTGCTAGAGATGCGGGAGGGCCGAGCGGGGAGCTGTTTTTT.

V gene TRBV4-1 combines with J gene TRBJ2-5; TRBD2 matches 10 bases. Per the germline V gene, CDR1 is MGHRA and CDR2 is YSYEKL. J was trimmed by 4 bases and V by 4 bases; bases with no gene match: 3. This CDR3 comprises 14 residues. CDR3 coding DNA: TGCGCCAGCAGCCGACTAGCGGGCGGAGAGACCCAGTACTTC. It codes for CASSRLAGGETQYF.

This clonotype was seen more than once but under ten times. This chain uses TRBV29-1 with TRBJ2-3; the D is unclear. Germline V gene lookup returns CDR1 SQVTM and CDR2 ANQGSEA. The V and J ends lost 4 bases and 5 bases respectively, with 7 bases between them. The length of the CDR3 is 11 residues. This CDR3 is CSVGVIDTQYF. CDR3 sequence (DNA): TGCAGCGTTGGGGTTATAGATACGCAGTATTTT.

The chain combines TRBV7-9 with TRBJ2-7, with 10 bases identical to TRBD1. Germline-derived CDR1 and CDR2 are SEHNR and FQNEAQ (reference sequence). There are 15 residues in the CDR3. Trimming removed 4 bases from V and 4 bases from J; junction bases left unmatched: 7. The CDR3, as DNA: TGTGCCAGCAGCTCATCTCCGGGACAGGGGTACGAGCAGTACTTC. Translating gives CASSSSPGQGYEQYF. Combining the CDR3 with reference TRBV7-9 and TRBJ2-7 gives the whole variable domain DTGVSQNPRHKITKRGQNVTFRCDPISEHNRLYWYRQTLGQGPEFLTYFQNEAQLEKSRLLSDRFSAERPKGSFSTLEIQRTEQGDSAMYLCASSSSPGQGYEQYFGPGTRLTVT.

This clonotype was seen many times. The chain couples TRBV19 to TRBJ2-4; TRBD1 agrees at 8 bases. J lost 1 base, V lost 4 bases, and 3 bases had no gene match. The CDR3 length is 15 residues. The germline CDR1 and CDR2 sequences are LNHDA and SQIVND (reference sequence). The CDR3: CASSTDRAAKNIQYF. The CDR3 DNA reads TGTGCCAGTAGTACGGACAGGGCGGCCAAAAACATTCAGTACTTC.

J is TRBJ1-1 and V is TRBV2; possibly TRBD1 for D (6 bases). Germline CDR1 is SNHLY and CDR2 is FYNNEI. V was cut by 5 bases and J by 6 bases, with 10 bases left in between. The CDR3 contains 12 residues. The CDR3 DNA reads TGTGCCAGCAGTCCACAGGGATCTGAAGCTTTCTTT. This codes for CASSPQGSEAFF.

This chain uses TRBV25-1 with TRBJ2-7; 9 bases agree with TRBD2. Germline lookup yields CDR1 MGHDK and CDR2 SYGVNS. After removal of 3 bases from V and 2 bases from J, the junction contained 2 bases not matched to a gene. CDR3 length: 14 amino acids. The DNA for the CDR3 is TGTGCCAGCAGTGAGCGGGGGGGGGCCTACGAGCAGTACTTC. This sequence encodes CASSERGGAYEQYF.

The rearrangement links TRBV15 to TRBJ2-7; 8 positions agree with TRBD1. The germline V gene encodes CDR1 LNHNV and CDR2 YYDKDF (reference sequence). This CDR3 comprises 14 residues. The V and J ends lost 3 bases and 5 bases, in that order; junction bases with no gene match: 6. CDR3 nucleotide sequence: TGTGCCACCAGCAGGAACGACAGGGGCCACGAGCAGTACTTC. Amino acids: CATSRNDRGHEQYF.